The 21 T cell receptor beta chains given below trace back to one sample, sequenced in a study of patients and donors after allogeneic stem cell transplantation. TCRdb re-analysed the RT-PCR reads in MiXCR, keeping a single row per CDR3 protein. The sample records over 200,000 distinct CDR3 sequences, about 37% being singletons. The sequenced sample was blood, either unsorted or a sorted T cell fraction (not recorded which). All receptors derive from a human donor who was either an allogeneic HSCT recipient or a stem cell or donor lymphocyte infusion donor (not recorded which). It is not recorded whose cells these are; they may come from a transplant donor.

CDR3 in DNA: TGTGCCAGCAGCCAAGAAGGTAGCGGGGCGTTTATCCCAGATACGCAGTATTTT. This encodes CASSQEGSGAFIPDTQYF. V and J are TRBV3-1 and TRBJ2-3; TRBD2 aligns across 8 bases. The trim removed 0 bases at V and 4 bases at J, leaving 12 bases unmatched. CDR3 size: 18 residues. From germline, CDR1 is LGHDT and CDR2 YNNKEL (reference sequence).

The chain links TRBV24-1 to TRBJ1-1, with D hard to call. The CDR3 spans 13 residues. The germline V gene encodes CDR1 KGHDR and CDR2 SFDVKD. V was pared by 4 bases and J by 6 bases, with 11 bases between. The CDR3, as DNA: TGTGCCACCAGTGACCCCGGTACGCCTGAAGCTTTCTTT. It is translated as CATSDPGTPEAFF.

This clonotype was picked up a small number of times. The gene calls are TRBV28 and TRBJ2-7; D call uncertain. Looked up from germline, CDR1 is MDHEN and CDR2 is SYDVKM. Trimming stripped 8 bases from V and 4 bases from J, with 9 bases between. The CDR3 runs 11 residues. CDR3 DNA sequence: TGTGCCAGCCAACTTAATTACGAGCAGTACTTC. It codes for CASQLNYEQYF.

This clonotype was detected many times. One end of the junction fails to match germline, which may point to a read error. The rearrangement joins TRBV3-1 to TRBJ1-5, with a weak D call TRBD1 (6 bases). Germline V lookup: CDR1 LGHDT, CDR2 YNNKEL (reference sequence). The CDR3 has 14 amino acids. Here the CDR3 DNA reads TGCGCCAGCAGCCAAGGGGGAAGCAATCAGCCCCAGCATTTT. Translated: CASSQGGSNQPQHF.

The chain is built from TRBV6-2 or TRBV6-3 and TRBJ2-5, with D unresolved. Germline CDR1 MNHEY, CDR2 SVGEGT. The V end was cut by 2 bases, the J end by 3 bases, with 22 bases between. CDR3 size: 18 residues. Here the CDR3 DNA reads TGTGCCAGCAGTTACCCCTCGTTCCACGGACCAGGAAAAGAGACCCAGTACTTC. As protein: CASSYPSFHGPGKETQYF.

The V gene is TRBV19, the J gene TRBJ2-1; D is ambiguous. The CDR3 extends over 14 amino acids. The germline V gene has CDR1 LNHDA and CDR2 SQIVND (reference sequence). The V end lost 5 bases, the J end lost 7 bases, and 15 bases lay between the germline ends. CDR3 sequence: CASSGFVSPNEQFF. The CDR3 DNA reads as TGTGCCAGTAGTGGTTTTGTAAGCCCAAATGAGCAGTTCTTC. Combining the CDR3 with reference TRBV19 and TRBJ2-1 gives the whole variable domain DGGITQSPKYLFRKEGQNVTLSCEQNLNHDAMYWYRQDPGQGLRLIYYSQIVNDFQKGDIAEGYSVSREKKESFPLTVTSAQKNPTAFYLCASSGFVSPNEQFFGPGTRLTVL.

The chain couples TRBV6-1 to TRBJ2-7; D not certain. Per the germline V gene, CDR1 is MNHNS and CDR2 is SASEGT. Deletions cut 4 bases from V and 5 bases from J, with 9 bases between. This CDR3 spans 12 amino acids. The DNA for the CDR3 is TGTGCCAGCAGTGGGTTTATCGACGAGCAGTACTTC. Amino acid sequence: CASSGFIDEQYF.

The gene calls are TRBV7-8 and TRBJ1-1; D is undetermined. Germline V gene data show CDR1 as SGHVS and CDR2 as FQNEAQ. The length of the CDR3 is 16 residues. V dropped 7 bases and J dropped 2 bases, with 20 bases sitting between them. The CDR3 sequence: CASILSTRVPNTEAFF. DNA for the CDR3: TGTGCCAGCATCCTGTCGACAAGAGTCCCAAACACTGAAGCTTTCTTT. Full variable domain (outside the CDR3, taken from reference TRBV7-8 and TRBJ1-1): GAGVSQSPRYKVAKRGQDVALRCDPISGHVSLFWYQQALGQGPEFLTYFQNEAQLDKSGLPSDRFFAERPEGSVSTLKIQRTQQEDSAVYLCASILSTRVPNTEAFFGQGTRLTVV.

This clonotype showed up just a few times. The chain carries TRBV6-5 and TRBJ1-1; 7 nucleotides align to TRBD1. The V gene end was trimmed by 6 bases and the J gene end by 4 bases; junction bases not matched to a gene: 14. Per germline, CDR1 MNHEY and CDR2 SVGAGI. The CDR3 is 16 residues long. The CDR3 is CASSLYSDRARTEAFF. As DNA, the CDR3 is TGTGCCAGCAGCTTGTACTCCGACAGGGCTCGCACTGAAGCTTTCTTT.

The CDR3 coding sequence is TGTGCCAGCAGCTCGGCGGGACAGGGTGTCGGGGAGCTGTTTTTT. This translates into CASSSAGQGVGELFF. The chain uses TRBV5-5 and TRBJ2-2; 9 nucleotides align to TRBD1. Germline assignment: CDR1 SGHKS and CDR2 YYEKEE (reference sequence). This CDR3 is built from 15 residues. Germline trimming cut 3 bases from V and 7 bases from J; bases unmatched to any gene: 7.

This clonotype was seen only a few times. This chain joins TRBV20-1 and TRBJ1-4, with TRBD1 identical over 12 bases. After removal of 4 bases from V and 2 bases from J, the junction contained 8 bases not matched to a gene. In germline, CDR1 is DFQATT, CDR2 SNEGSKA (reference sequence). The CDR3 length is 17 residues. Here the CDR3 reads CSAIPGQGASTNEKLFF. DNA of the CDR3: TGCAGTGCTATTCCGGGACAGGGGGCGTCCACTAATGAAAAACTGTTTTTT.

There are a few counts of this clonotype. The rearrangement joins TRBV20-1 to TRBJ1-6, with 7 bases lining up with TRBD1. The germline CDR1 and CDR2 sequences are DFQATT and SNEGSKA (reference sequence). The CDR3 runs to 12 residues. With 6 bases clipped from V and 7 bases from J, the junction kept 3 bases outside the gene matches. The DNA of the CDR3 is TGCAGTGCGCGGACAGGCAATTCACCCCTCCACTTT. Protein: CSARTGNSPLHF.

The chain recombines TRBV6-5 with TRBJ1-2; D possibly corresponds to TRBD1 (6 bases). V lost 8 bases, J lost 8 bases, and 12 bases lay in between. The CDR3 sequence is 11 residues long. Germline V gene data show CDR1 as MNHEY and CDR2 as SVGAGI. CDR3 DNA sequence: TGTGCCAGCGGCCCAGGGGCGGGCTACACCTTC. Translating gives CASGPGAGYTF.

The CDR3 loop is CSVKRGSSGTGELFF. The CDR3 DNA is TGCAGCGTTAAGCGGGGGAGTTCCGGCACCGGGGAGCTGTTTTTT. The rearrangement links TRBV29-1 to TRBJ2-2; 8 bases align to TRBD2. The germline gives CDR1 SQVTM, CDR2 ANQGSEA. The junction had 9 bases not matched to a gene; V was cut back by 5 bases and J by 4 bases. This CDR3 region has 15 residues.

This clonotype was seen more than once but under ten times. The rearrangement links TRBV27 to TRBJ1-2; 9 nucleotides match TRBD1. Germline V CDR1 and CDR2: MNHEY, SMNVEV (reference sequence). J gave up 7 bases and V 8 bases, and 5 bases lay outside the gene matches. The CDR3 has 12 amino acids. CDR3 sequence: CASQDRGSGYTF. CDR3 coding DNA: TGTGCCAGCCAGGACAGGGGCTCTGGCTACACCTTC.

This chain joins TRBV12-3 or TRBV12-4 and TRBJ1-2; TRBD1 matches at 8 bases. The V segment lost 7 bases and the J segment 0 bases; nucleotides outside the gene matches: 7. The CDR3 is made up of 15 amino acids. This chain's CDR3 is CASTHGTGANYGYTF. CDR3 bases: TGTGCCAGCACCCACGGGACAGGAGCTAACTATGGCTACACCTTC.

The J gene is TRBJ2-4, the V gene TRBV7-2; maybe TRBD1 (6 bases). With 2 bases removed from V and 3 bases from J, the gap between germline ends came to 14 bases. This CDR3 region has 16 residues. Germline V gives CDR1 SGHTA, CDR2 FQGNSA. CDR3 region: CASSLRTGLVKNIQYF. The DNA of the CDR3 is TGTGCCAGCAGCTTAAGAACAGGGCTGGTCAAAAACATTCAGTACTTC. Together with reference TRBV7-2 and TRBJ2-4, the CDR3 gives the full variable domain: GAGVSQSPSNKVTEKGKDVELRCDPISGHTALYWYRQSLGQGLEFLIYFQGNSAPDKSGLPSDRFSAERTGGSVSTLTIQRTQQEDSAVYLCASSLRTGLVKNIQYFGAGTRLSVL.

J is TRBJ2-3 and V is TRBV27; no clear D. The V end lost 5 bases, the J end lost 5 bases, and 11 bases lay between the germline ends. Germline CDR1 and CDR2: MNHEY and SMNVEV (reference sequence). The CDR3 is made up of 13 amino acids. The CDR3 loop reads CASSLLRRDTQYF. DNA for the CDR3: TGTGCCAGCAGTCTCCTTCGGCGAGATACGCAGTATTTT.

The chain recombines TRBV9 with TRBJ2-1; the match to TRBD2 covers 8 bases. The ends lost 2 bases at V and 2 bases at J; junction bases unmatched: 3. Germline CDR1 reads SGDLS; CDR2 reads YYNGEE. The CDR3 covers 15 residues. CDR3 DNA: TGTGCCAGCAGCGTCCAGCGGGAGACCTACAATGAGCAGTTCTTC. It translates to CASSVQRETYNEQFF.

This chain links TRBV5-1 with TRBJ1-2; D remains unclear. The CDR3 is 13 residues long. The V end was cut by 0 bases, the J end by 4 bases, with 7 bases between. Germline-derived CDR1 and CDR2 are SGHRS and YFSETQ. DNA for the CDR3: TGCGCCAGCAGCTTGGCCCCCCCCTATGGCTACACCTTC. As protein: CASSLAPPYGYTF.

This clonotype has a handful of counts. The chain couples TRBV29-1 to TRBJ2-3, with D possibly TRBD2 on 6 matching bases. CDR1 SQVTM and CDR2 ANQGSEA come from the germline V gene. The CDR3 has 12 residues. The V end lost 6 bases, the J end lost 7 bases, and 14 bases lay between the germline ends. The CDR3 spells CSVAGRGYTQYF. The CDR3 DNA reads TGCAGCGTGGCCGGACGGGGGTATACGCAGTATTTT.